The clone carrying this T cell receptor (beta chain) was seen a few times. Its antigen is currently unknown. One junction end disagrees with the germline gene, perhaps due to a read error. TCRdb itself ran the 5' RACE reads through MiXCR, one entry per CDR3 protein. The sample lists tens of thousands of distinct CDR3 sequences, approximately 25% occurring once. The CDR3 contains 13 residues. Looked up from germline, CDR1 is LGHDT and CDR2 is YNNKEL (reference sequence). These data are taken from a study of T-cell memory formation after mild COVID-19. Study information: TCR clusters showed largely donor specificity. The study's findings and limits: CD8+ contracting clones occupied EMRA, while CD4+ ones occupied mainly CM and EM. Certain responding clones were present in pre-infection memory, suggesting participation of cross-reactive memory.

The rearrangement joins TRBV3-1 to TRBJ1-2; the D gene is possibly TRBD1 (5 bases). The sample taken for sequencing was PBMCs or a T cell subset sorted from them (not recorded which). The clonotype originates from a man between 18 and 29 years old who had mild COVID-19 (a few samples of this study predate the infection). Cell type and time point are not known. DNA of the CDR3: TGTGCCAGCAGCGAAGACCGACCAGGGGGCTACACCTTC. Amino acids: CASSEDRPGGYTF.